This T cell receptor beta chain was captured in a study of blood T cells in healthy people across ages. In germline, CDR1 is MDHEN, CDR2 SYDVKM. The CDR3 is 13 residues long. V was trimmed by 4 bases and J by 9 bases, leaving 13 bases between them. A second roughly 6 to 12 cycle PCR used barcoded and J-beta primers. TCRdb called the 5' RACE reads again in MiXCR, with one record for every CDR3 protein. In the table there are around 800,000 distinct CDR3 sequences, roughly 50% of which are singletons. Study observations and caveats: In long-lived donors, naive CD4+ cell counts and diversity exceeded those of aged donors. Diversity estimates drawn from one million T cells were deemed underestimates.

This clonotype came up a few times. Its cognate antigen is unknown. The sequence was collected from a man aged 80 or over in good health. The chain employs TRBV28 and TRBJ2-1; D is undetermined. Sequenced: blood. The CDR3 nucleotides are TGTGCCAGCAGTTCCGGGTTTTCTGGTGAGCAGTTCTTC. This translates into CASSSGFSGEQFF.